This TCR beta chain was captured in a study of CD8+ T cells in alopecia areata. Once RNA had been extracted, it was reverse transcribed into cDNA to act as the sequencing template. Sequencing used immunoSEQ multiplex PCR; TCRdb keeps in-frame clones, though not all of them. This sample carries around 290,000 clones, about 62% of them seen once, and the ten largest clones take about 1.8%. Regarding treatment: oral pan-JAK inhibitor, 5-10 mg twice daily. Findings and limits, study-wide: Scalp sequencing captures resident alphabeta T cells of normal skin too.

With respect to this clone: Its antigen is unidentified.

Per germline, CDR1 PRHDT and CDR2 FYEKMQ (reference sequence). The CDR3 sequence is 16 residues long. Trimming shortened V by 2 bases and J by 3 bases, and 13 bases separated the two germline ends. This sequence originates from a human donor with alopecia areata. The chain joins TRBV13 to TRBJ2-2; a weak D match, TRBD2 (7 bases). The sequences come from CD4+ T cells sorted from blood, collected at week 24, from a patient treated with tofacitinib. The CDR3 reads CASSLNAGADTGELFF. The CDR3 DNA is TGTGCCAGCAGCTTAAATGCGGGGGCTGACACCGGGGAGCTGTTTTTT.